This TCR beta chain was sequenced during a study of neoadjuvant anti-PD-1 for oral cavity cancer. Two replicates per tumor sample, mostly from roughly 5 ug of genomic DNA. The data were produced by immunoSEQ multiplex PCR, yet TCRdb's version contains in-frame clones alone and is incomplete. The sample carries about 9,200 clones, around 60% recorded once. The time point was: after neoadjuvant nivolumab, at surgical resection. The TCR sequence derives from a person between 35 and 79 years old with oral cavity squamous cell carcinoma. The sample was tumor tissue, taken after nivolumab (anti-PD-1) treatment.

The CDR3 sequence: CASSLVQGAGTEAFF. The CDR3 bases are TGTGCCAGCAGCTTGGTTCAGGGGGCCGGCACTGAAGCTTTCTTT. The V and J genes are TRBV5-4 and TRBJ1-1, with 8 nucleotides matching TRBD1. The CDR3 loop spans 15 amino acids. Trimming took 0 bases from V and 4 from J; bases not matched to a gene: 5. Germline-derived CDR1 and CDR2 are SGHNT and YYREEE (reference sequence).